These 9 T cell receptor beta chains were all obtained from the same sample, sequenced in a study of beta chain features in type 1 diabetes (dated by TCRdb to 2016 to 2018). The receptor library was made with the immunoSEQ multiplex PCR assay. The entire amount of isolated RNA was reverse transcribed using the High Capacity cDNA Reverse Transcription Kit, so the sequenced TCRB transcripts were expressed ones. TCRdb re-hosts the immuneACCESS table, in-frame sequences only. Its copies lack some clones; in the studies checked, an unresolved V gene accounts for under half of them, and the cause for the rest is not known. Present in this sample are 390,000 or so clones, approximately 14% of which were seen just once. 0.035% to 0.045% of the sample is held by the ten biggest clonotypes. Specimen: naive CD4+ T cells from blood. What this sample's cell subset or site label stands for: true naive CD4+ T cells. These receptors all come from a man aged 25-40 years in good health.

This clone was seen only a few times. This chain connects TRBV6-1 to TRBJ2-3, with D perhaps matching TRBD2 (6 bases). Trimming pared 3 bases from V and 0 bases from J, leaving 10 bases between. Germline CDR1 MNHNS, CDR2 SASEGT. The CDR3 contains 15 residues. The CDR3 is CASSETRTSTDTQYF. The CDR3 nucleotides are TGTGCCAGCAGTGAGACTAGGACGAGCACAGATACGCAGTATTTT.

This clone was counted at least ten times. This chain links TRBV30 with TRBJ2-1; 7 bases match TRBD2. The V and J ends lost 0 bases and 7 bases, in that order; junction bases with no gene match: 3. The CDR3 spans 13 residues. In germline, CDR1 is GTSNPN, CDR2 SVGIG (reference sequence). The CDR3 here is CAWSVGLRNEQFF. The DNA for the CDR3 is TGTGCCTGGAGTGTGGGACTACGGAATGAGCAGTTCTTC. Variable domain in full (rest from reference TRBV30 and TRBJ2-1): SQTIHQWPATLVQPVGSPLSLECTVEGTSNPNLYWYRQAAGRGLQLLFYSVGIGQISSEVPQNLSASRPQDRQFILSSKKLLLSDSGFYLCAWSVGLRNEQFFGPGTRLTVL.

The sample holds a few counts of this clone. The V and J genes are TRBV5-1 and TRBJ2-3; D is unclear. Between the trimmed V and J ends, which lost 5 bases and 5 bases, there was a span of 12 bases. CDR3 length: 13 residues. CDR1 and CDR2 (germline): SGHRS, YFSETQ. The CDR3 sequence: CASSSLSGDTQYF. CDR3 DNA sequence: TGCGCCAGCAGTTCCCTTTCTGGAGATACGCAGTATTTT.

This clone was observed a handful of times. This chain connects TRBV6-5 to TRBJ1-2, with D possibly being TRBD1 (6 bases). V gave up 10 bases and J gave up 8 bases, with 14 bases separating them. The CDR3 is 11 residues long. CDR1 is MNHEY, CDR2 SVGAGI, per germline. This CDR3 is CATSRGRGYTF. The CDR3 coding sequence is TGTGCCACCTCCCGGGGGCGAGGCTACACCTTC.

This clone occurred a few times. The chain uses TRBV18 and TRBJ1-1; D is ambiguous. This CDR3 is 12 amino acids long. CDR1 is KGHSH and CDR2 is LQKENI in the germline V gene. Trimming removed 3 bases at V and 7 bases at J, with 9 bases between. The CDR3 sequence is CASSPREGEAFF. In nucleotides, the CDR3 is TGTGCCAGCTCACCTCGGGAGGGTGAAGCTTTCTTT.

This clone was detected a few times. This chain connects TRBV9 to TRBJ2-1, with TRBD1 identical over 8 bases. Trimming at V came to 0 bases and at J to 4 bases, leaving 6 bases not matched to a gene. There are 16 residues in the CDR3. Per the germline V gene, CDR1 is SGDLS and CDR2 is YYNGEE. The CDR3 sequence is CASSVAQGAQYNEQFF. CDR3 nucleotides: TGTGCCAGCAGCGTAGCCCAGGGGGCTCAATACAATGAGCAGTTCTTC.

The chain combines TRBV4-1 with TRBJ2-5, with D maybe TRBD2 (6 bases). Near its end, the DNA agrees better with TRBJ2-7, so the J call may be wrong. The CDR3 totals 15 residues. CDR1 is MGHRA and CDR2 is YSYEKL in the germline V gene. The CDR3 sequence is CASSRTAGGSYEQYF. The DNA of the CDR3 is TGCGCCAGCAGCCGCACAGCCGGGGGCTCCTACGAGCAGTACTTC.

This clone was detected a few times. This chain uses TRBV5-6 with TRBJ2-5; the D is unclear. V was clipped by 4 bases and J by 0 bases, with 7 bases between them. CDR3 length equals 13 residues. Germline V CDR1 and CDR2: SGHDT, YYEEEE. The CDR3 protein is CASSLHNQETQYF. CDR3 nucleotide sequence: TGTGCCAGCAGCCTGCACAACCAAGAGACCCAGTACTTC.

This clone turned up a few times. The genes are TRBV7-2 and TRBJ1-1; the D is unclear. The V gene lost 0 bases and the J gene lost 11 bases, with 13 bases spanning the gap. This CDR3 spans 13 amino acids. Germline-derived CDR1 and CDR2 are SGHTA and FQGNSA. As DNA, the CDR3 is TGTGCCAGCAGCTTAGCCCTCCGGGTTGGGGCTTTCTTT. Its protein is CASSLALRVGAFF.